The clone carrying this T cell receptor (beta chain) was found once. Its cognate antigen is unknown. The PCR employed 60 Vbeta primers together with 13 Jbeta primers. This table comes from immunoSEQ multiplex PCR, and its TCRdb copy is limited to in-frame clones, with some not included. The sample consists of 150,000 to 200,000 clones, around 81% of them appearing once. Everyone who donated was a healthy bone marrow donor. This specimen comes from a study of cytomegalovirus exposure and HLA in healthy donors. Across the whole study: Samples from HLA-typed donors yielded around 79 million unique TCRs in an early data release. Findings and limits, study-wide: TCR beta chains numbering some 160 were designated cytomegalovirus-associated.

Sequenced input: PBMCs. The clonotype was recovered from a woman in her 30s in good health and CMV-seropositive.

CDR3 in amino acids: CASSPQGQANTEAFF. The CDR3 region has the DNA TGTGCCAGCAGTCCACAGGGCCAGGCGAACACTGAAGCTTTCTTT. The rearrangement links TRBV9 to TRBJ1-1; TRBD1 might be the D (6 bases). Trimming cost V 5 bases and J 1 base, with 15 bases left between them. Germline V gene data show CDR1 as SGDLS and CDR2 as YYNGEE. The CDR3 covers 15 residues.